Each of the 15 T cell receptor beta chains below was sequenced from the same sample in a study of CD8+ T cells in alopecia areata. Sequencing templates came from extracted RNA that was reverse transcribed into cDNA. The table came from immunoSEQ multiplex PCR; TCRdb's copy has only in-frame clones and leaves some out. The repertoire consists of some 110,000 clones, with approximately 58% occurring once and the leading ten covering approximately 2.8%. The sequenced material came from CD4+ T cells sorted from blood. All receptors derive from a human donor in good health.

In its sample, this clone was seen once. Here the CDR3 reads CASSFPNEKLFF. The CDR3 region has the DNA TGTGCCAGCAGCTTCCCGAATGAAAAACTGTTTTTT. This rearrangement joins TRBV7-6 to TRBJ1-4; D is ambiguous. Germline assignment: CDR1 SGHVS and CDR2 FNYEAQ. The CDR3 runs to 12 residues. The V gene lost 3 bases and the J gene lost 5 bases, with 4 bases spanning the gap.

The chain's CDR3 is CSVAGSVYNEQFF. The CDR3 DNA follows: TGCAGCGTTGCTGGGTCAGTCTACAATGAGCAGTTCTTC. This chain connects TRBV29-1 to TRBJ2-1, with D uncertain. The CDR3 has 13 residues. CDR1 is SQVTM, CDR2 ANQGSEA, per germline. The V end was cut by 4 bases, the J end by 3 bases, with 10 bases between.

This chain's CDR3 is CSATTEYEQYF. The CDR3, as DNA: TGCAGTGCTACGACAGAGTACGAGCAGTACTTC. The rearrangement uses TRBV20-1 and TRBJ2-7, with a possible D match to TRBD1 (5 bases). The germline gives CDR1 DFQATT, CDR2 SNEGSKA (reference sequence). The CDR3 has 11 amino acids. V shed 4 bases and J shed 4 bases, with 8 bases lying between them.

The chain uses TRBV6-6 and TRBJ2-7, with 7 nucleotides matching TRBD1. CDR1 and CDR2 (germline): MNHNY, SVGAGI (reference sequence). The V gene end was trimmed by 5 bases and the J gene end by 7 bases; junction bases not matched to a gene: 11. The CDR3 length is 14 residues. The CDR3 coding sequence is TGTGCCAGCAGTCCGGGACAGACCCTGCGAGAGCAGTACTTC. Protein sequence: CASSPGQTLREQYF.

The rearrangement links TRBV7-9 to TRBJ1-2; D is ambiguous. The CDR3 runs 16 residues. CDR1 is SEHNR and CDR2 is FQNEAQ in the germline V gene (reference sequence). Trimming stripped 1 base from V and 5 bases from J, with 17 bases between. The CDR3 bases are TGTGCCAGCAGCTTAGACTCGGCAGTTACCAGTTATGGCTACACCTTC. This translates into CASSLDSAVTSYGYTF.

This clone was counted once. The rearrangement uses TRBV6-1 and TRBJ1-2; no clear D. The germline V and J ends were trimmed by 3 bases and 0 bases, with 5 bases remaining between them. Germline V gene data show CDR1 as MNHNS and CDR2 as SASEGT. The CDR3 extends over 13 amino acids. The CDR3 sequence: CASSEGSNYGYTF. CDR3 coding DNA: TGTGCCAGCAGTGAGGGTTCTAACTATGGCTACACCTTC.

The chain employs TRBV29-1 and TRBJ2-3; D gene uncertain. The germline V and J ends were trimmed by 6 bases and 2 bases, with 12 bases remaining between them. Germline lookup yields CDR1 SQVTM and CDR2 ANQGSEA. This CDR3 is built from 13 residues. The CDR3 DNA is TGCAGCGTCCTCGAAGTACTCACAGATACGCAGTATTTT. Translated, it gives CSVLEVLTDTQYF.

The chain joins TRBV5-1 to TRBJ1-1; no definite D call. This CDR3 has 15 residues. From germline, CDR1 is SGHRS and CDR2 YFSETQ. The V gene lost 4 bases and the J gene lost 1 base, with 14 bases spanning the gap. The CDR3 spells CASSLTTTKNTEAFF. CDR3 DNA sequence: TGCGCCAGCAGCCTTACTACGACGAAGAACACTGAAGCTTTCTTT.

The J gene is TRBJ2-1, the V gene TRBV30; TRBD2 agrees at 7 bases. The CDR3 consists of 13 residues. CDR1 is GTSNPN and CDR2 is SVGIG in the germline V gene (reference sequence). DNA of the CDR3: TGTGGCTTCCCGGGTAGCGGGTACAATGAGCAGTTCTTC. Translated: CGFPGSGYNEQFF.

The chain combines TRBV19 with TRBJ1-6, with D possibly matching TRBD1 (5 bases). V gave up 9 bases and J gave up 11 bases, with 17 bases separating them. The CDR3 length is 13 residues. Germline V CDR1 and CDR2: LNHDA, SQIVND (reference sequence). The CDR3 loop reads CASKDTPNTPLHF. CDR3 nucleotides: TGTGCCAGCAAGGACACCCCGAATACACCCCTCCACTTT. The full variable domain, with the rest looked up from reference TRBV19 and TRBJ1-6, is DGGITQSPKYLFRKEGQNVTLSCEQNLNHDAMYWYRQDPGQGLRLIYYSQIVNDFQKGDIAEGYSVSREKKESFPLTVTSAQKNPTAFYLCASKDTPNTPLHFGNGTRLTVT.

This clone was detected a few times. V gene TRBV30 combines with J gene TRBJ1-1; 8 bases line up with TRBD1. The CDR3 covers 13 residues. Germline V gene sequence: CDR1 GTSNPN, CDR2 SVGIG (reference sequence). Losses at the gene ends were 2 bases for V and 4 bases for J; bases not matched to a gene: 3. CDR3 sequence: CAWSSTGGTEAFF. For the CDR3, the DNA is TGTGCCTGGAGTTCAACAGGGGGCACTGAAGCTTTCTTT. The variable domain in full, with the rest retrieved from reference TRBV30 and TRBJ1-1, is SQTIHQWPATLVQPVGSPLSLECTVEGTSNPNLYWYRQAAGRGLQLLFYSVGIGQISSEVPQNLSASRPQDRQFILSSKKLLLSDSGFYLCAWSSTGGTEAFFGQGTRLTVV.

The V call is TRBV10-3, the J call TRBJ1-1; D not resolved. Trimming took off 3 bases at V and 0 bases at J, with 5 bases between the two ends. The CDR3 is 13 amino acids. Looked up from germline, CDR1 is ENHRY and CDR2 is SYGVKD. The CDR3 DNA is TGTGCCATCAGTGAAGTAGTGAACACTGAAGCTTTCTTT. Translating it yields CAISEVVNTEAFF.

The chain carries TRBV7-9 and TRBJ1-2; D perhaps matches TRBD1 (5 bases). The germline V gene has CDR1 SEHNR and CDR2 FQNEAQ (reference sequence). CDR3 length equals 14 residues. The V and J ends lost 5 bases and 8 bases respectively, with 18 bases between them. CDR3 sequence (DNA): TGTGCCAGCAGCCTCCTCGACCCTCGGGGGGGCTACACCTTC. This codes for CASSLLDPRGGYTF.

The chain has TRBV2 and TRBJ1-2, with TRBD1 matching over 7 bases. CDR3 size: 13 residues. From germline, CDR1 is SNHLY and CDR2 FYNNEI. V was pared by 6 bases and J by 4 bases, with 5 bases of the junction left unmatched. The CDR3 protein is CASSGDRIYGYTF. CDR3 nucleotides: TGTGCCAGCAGCGGGGACAGAATCTATGGCTACACCTTC. The variable domain in full, with the rest retrieved from reference TRBV2 and TRBJ1-2, is EPEVTQTPSHQVTQMGQEVILRCVPISNHLYFYWYRQILGQKVEFLVSFYNNEISEKSEIFDDQFSVERPDGSNFTLKIRSTKLEDSAMYFCASSGDRIYGYTFGSGTRLTVV.

The J gene is TRBJ2-5, the V gene TRBV4-1; D possibly matches TRBD1 or TRBD2 (6 bases each). Germline V gene data show CDR1 as MGHRA and CDR2 as YSYEKL. There are 15 residues in the CDR3. The V and J ends lost 0 bases and 9 bases respectively, with 17 bases between them. CDR3 bases: TGCGCCAGCAGCCAAGATACGGGGGCAGGCCGGCCCCAGTACTTC. Residues: CASSQDTGAGRPQYF.